These T cell receptor beta chains were read from a single sample in a study of T cell responses to AZD1222 COVID-19 vaccine. Some clones are missing from TCRdb's copy, which holds only in-frame ones; the method was immunoSEQ multiplex PCR. The repertoire includes 95,000 to 100,000 clones, roughly 84% of them detected once, and 12% to 15% sits in the top ten. The sequences come from peripheral blood, collected 28 days after the second AZD1222 dose. Receptors originate from an adult who received the AZD1222 COVID-19 vaccine. The conserved cysteine and the conserved F or W are not part of the CDR3 here.

v_call cdr3_aa
TRBV19 ASSSTQLATETQY
TRBV4-1 ASSQGTSGRVQF
TRBV5-6 ASSRTVGNQPQH
TRBV4-1 ASSQVRDNTEAF
TRBV19 ASSIDKGQGRETQY
TRBV4-3 ASSQDQGANYGYT
TRBV28 ASSLRDRGPGYT
TRBV5-1 ASSSGGLAGNNEQF
TRBV9 ASSVGRAAETQY
TRBV4-3 ASSQETGYNSPLH
TRBV24-1 ATVGDPVTLH
TRBV18 ASSPVTGRGTEAF
TRBV13 ASSFGTSGGAYEQY
TRBV6-5 ASGGPNTGELF
TRBV7-9 ASSLQQGYGYT
TRBV29-1 SVVGFSGEKLF
TRBV7-2 ASSLDGDGYT
TRBV5-1 ASSLDGTAMNTEAF
TRBV9 ASSARTGADKNIQY
TRBV10-3 AIKRGDTEAF
TRBV7-9 ASSGENYGYT
TRBV18 ASSPGSGNQPQH